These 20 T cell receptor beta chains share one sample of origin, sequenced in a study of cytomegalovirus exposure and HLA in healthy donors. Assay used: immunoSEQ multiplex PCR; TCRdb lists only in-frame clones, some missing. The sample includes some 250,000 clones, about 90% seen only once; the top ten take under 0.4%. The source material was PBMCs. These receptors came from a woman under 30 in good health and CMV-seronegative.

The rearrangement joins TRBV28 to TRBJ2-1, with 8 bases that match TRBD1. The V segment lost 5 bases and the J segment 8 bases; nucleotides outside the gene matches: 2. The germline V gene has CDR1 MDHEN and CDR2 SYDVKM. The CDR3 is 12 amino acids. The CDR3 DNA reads TGTGCCAGCAGTGGACAGGGCGATGAGCAGTTCTTC. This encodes CASSGQGDEQFF.

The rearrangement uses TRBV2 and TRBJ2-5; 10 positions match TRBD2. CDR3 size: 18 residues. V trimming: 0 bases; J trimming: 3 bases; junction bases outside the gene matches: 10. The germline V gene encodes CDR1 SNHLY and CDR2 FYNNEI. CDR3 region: CASSEALHGLADKETQYF. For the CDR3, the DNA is TGTGCCAGCAGTGAAGCGCTTCATGGACTAGCGGACAAAGAGACCCAGTACTTC.

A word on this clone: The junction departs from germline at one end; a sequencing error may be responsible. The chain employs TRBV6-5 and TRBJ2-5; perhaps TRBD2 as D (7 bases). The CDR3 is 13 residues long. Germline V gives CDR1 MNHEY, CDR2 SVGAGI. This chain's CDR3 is CASSWGGQKTQYF. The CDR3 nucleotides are TGTGCCAGCAGCTGGGGGGGCCAAAAGACCCAGTACTTC.

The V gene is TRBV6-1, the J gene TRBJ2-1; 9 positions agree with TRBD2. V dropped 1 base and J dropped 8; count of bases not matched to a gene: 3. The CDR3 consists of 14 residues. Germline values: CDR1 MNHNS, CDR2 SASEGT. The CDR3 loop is CASSEGTSVDEQFF. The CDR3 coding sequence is TGTGCCAGCAGTGAAGGGACTAGCGTCGATGAGCAGTTCTTC.

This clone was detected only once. The CDR3 coding sequence is TGCGCCAGCAGCCAACCTAGCAGACCGGACCGACTGAACACTGAAGCTTTCTTT. Translation: CASSQPSRPDRLNTEAFF. The gene calls are TRBV4-1 and TRBJ1-1; D is unresolved. The V gene lost 2 bases and the J gene lost 0 bases, with 19 bases spanning the gap. Germline CDR1 and CDR2: MGHRA and YSYEKL. This CDR3 contains 18 residues.

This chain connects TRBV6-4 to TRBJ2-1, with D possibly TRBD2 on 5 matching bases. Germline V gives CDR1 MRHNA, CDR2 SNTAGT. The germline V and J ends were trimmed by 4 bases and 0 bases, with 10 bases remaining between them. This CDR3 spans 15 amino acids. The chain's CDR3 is CASSVRESSYNEQFF. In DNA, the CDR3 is TGTGCCAGCAGTGTAAGGGAGTCCTCCTACAATGAGCAGTTCTTC.

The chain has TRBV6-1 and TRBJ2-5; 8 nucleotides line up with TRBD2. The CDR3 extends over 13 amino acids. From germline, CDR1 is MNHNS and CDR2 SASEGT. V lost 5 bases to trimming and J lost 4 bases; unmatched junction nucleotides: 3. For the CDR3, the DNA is TGTGCCAGCAGTCCGGGACTAGTAGAGACCCAGTACTTC. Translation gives CASSPGLVETQYF.

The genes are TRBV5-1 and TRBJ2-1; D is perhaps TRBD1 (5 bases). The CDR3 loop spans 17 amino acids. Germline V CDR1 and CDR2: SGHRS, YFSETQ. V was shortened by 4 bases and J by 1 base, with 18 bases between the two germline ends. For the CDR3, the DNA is TGCGCCAGCAGCCTTGTCTTGTTAGGGGTTTCCTACAATGAGCAGTTCTTC. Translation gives CASSLVLLGVSYNEQFF. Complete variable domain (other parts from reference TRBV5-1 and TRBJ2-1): KAGVTQTPRYLIKTRGQQVTLSCSPISGHRSVSWYQQTPGQGLQFLFEYFSETQRNKGNFPGRFSGRQFSNSRSEMNVSTLELGDSALYLCASSLVLLGVSYNEQFFGPGTRLTVL.

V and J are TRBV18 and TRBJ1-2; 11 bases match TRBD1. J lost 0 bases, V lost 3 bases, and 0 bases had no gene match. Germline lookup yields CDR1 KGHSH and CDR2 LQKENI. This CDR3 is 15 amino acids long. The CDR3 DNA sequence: TGTGCCAGCTCACCGGGACAGGGGGCTAACTATGGCTACACCTTC. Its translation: CASSPGQGANYGYTF.

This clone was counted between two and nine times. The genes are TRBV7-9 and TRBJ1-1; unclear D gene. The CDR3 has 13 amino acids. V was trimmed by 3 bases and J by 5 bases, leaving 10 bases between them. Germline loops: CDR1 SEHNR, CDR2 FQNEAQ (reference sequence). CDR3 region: CASSLGSGTEAFF. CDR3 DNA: TGTGCCAGCAGCTTGGGGTCGGGAACTGAAGCTTTCTTT.

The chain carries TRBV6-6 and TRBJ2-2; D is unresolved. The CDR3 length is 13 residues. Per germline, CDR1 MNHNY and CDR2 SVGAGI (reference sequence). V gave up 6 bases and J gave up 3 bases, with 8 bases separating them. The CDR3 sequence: CASRSYYTGELFF. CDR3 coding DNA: TGTGCCAGCAGATCCTATTACACCGGGGAGCTGTTTTTT.

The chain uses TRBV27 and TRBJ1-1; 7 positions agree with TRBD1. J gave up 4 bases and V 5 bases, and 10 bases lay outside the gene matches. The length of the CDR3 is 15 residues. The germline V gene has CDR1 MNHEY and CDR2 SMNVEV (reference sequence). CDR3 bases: TGTGCCAGCAGTAGAGACAGGGTGCAGGGCACTGAAGCTTTCTTT. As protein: CASSRDRVQGTEAFF.

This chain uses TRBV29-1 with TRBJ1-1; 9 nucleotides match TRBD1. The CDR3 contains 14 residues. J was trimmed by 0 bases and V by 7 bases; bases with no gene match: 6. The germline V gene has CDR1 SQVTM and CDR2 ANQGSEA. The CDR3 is CSGEGQGVNTEAFF. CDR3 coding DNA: TGCAGCGGTGAGGGACAGGGTGTGAACACTGAAGCTTTCTTT.

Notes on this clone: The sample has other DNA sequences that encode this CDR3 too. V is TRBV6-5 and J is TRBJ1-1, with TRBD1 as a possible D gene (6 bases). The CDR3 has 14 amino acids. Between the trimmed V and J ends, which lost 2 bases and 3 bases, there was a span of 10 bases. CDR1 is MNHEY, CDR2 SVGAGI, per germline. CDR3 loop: CASSYGGGDTEAFF. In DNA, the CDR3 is TGTGCCAGCAGTTACGGAGGGGGGGACACTGAAGCTTTCTTT.

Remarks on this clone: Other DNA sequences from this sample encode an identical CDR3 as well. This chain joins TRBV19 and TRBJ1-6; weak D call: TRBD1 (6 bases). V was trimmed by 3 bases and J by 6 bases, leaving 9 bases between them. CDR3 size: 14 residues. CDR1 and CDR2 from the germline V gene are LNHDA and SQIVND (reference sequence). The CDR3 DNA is TGTGCCAGTAGTATTGGGGGCTCTAATTCACCCCTCCACTTT. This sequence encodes CASSIGGSNSPLHF.

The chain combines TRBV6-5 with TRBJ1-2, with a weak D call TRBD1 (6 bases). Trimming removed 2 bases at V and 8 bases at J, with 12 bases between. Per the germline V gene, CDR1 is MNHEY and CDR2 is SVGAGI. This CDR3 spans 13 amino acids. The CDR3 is CASSYADSGGYTF. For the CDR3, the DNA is TGTGCCAGCAGTTACGCGGACAGTGGGGGCTACACCTTC.

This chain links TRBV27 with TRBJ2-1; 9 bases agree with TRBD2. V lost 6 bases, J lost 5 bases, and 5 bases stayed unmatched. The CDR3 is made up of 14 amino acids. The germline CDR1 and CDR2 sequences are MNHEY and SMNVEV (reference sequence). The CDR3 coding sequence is TGTGCCAGCAGGGTAGCGGGGGAGCACAATGAGCAGTTCTTC. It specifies CASRVAGEHNEQFF.

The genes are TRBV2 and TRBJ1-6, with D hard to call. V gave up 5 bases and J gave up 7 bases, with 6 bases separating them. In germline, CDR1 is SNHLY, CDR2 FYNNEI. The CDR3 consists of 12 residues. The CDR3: CASSRGNSPLHF. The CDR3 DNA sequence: TGTGCCAGCAGTAGAGGGAATTCACCCCTCCACTTT.

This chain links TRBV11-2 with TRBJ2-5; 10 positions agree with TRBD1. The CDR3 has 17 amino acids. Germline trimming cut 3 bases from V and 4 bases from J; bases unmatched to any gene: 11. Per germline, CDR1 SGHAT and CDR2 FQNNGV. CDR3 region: CASSFRSTTGGRETQYF. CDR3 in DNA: TGTGCCAGCAGCTTTCGGTCGACGACAGGGGGCCGAGAGACCCAGTACTTC. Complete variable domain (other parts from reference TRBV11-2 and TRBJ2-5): EAGVAQSPRYKIIEKRQSVAFWCNPISGHATLYWYQQILGQGPKLLIQFQNNGVVDDSQLPKDRFSAERLKGVDSTLKIQPAKLEDSAVYLCASSFRSTTGGRETQYFGPGTRLLVL.

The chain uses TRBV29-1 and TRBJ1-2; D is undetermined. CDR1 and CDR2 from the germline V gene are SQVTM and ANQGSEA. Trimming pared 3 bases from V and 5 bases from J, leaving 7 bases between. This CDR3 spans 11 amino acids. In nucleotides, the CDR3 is TGCAGCGTTGACGGGTATTATGGCTACACCTTC. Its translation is CSVDGYYGYTF.